This passage covers 28 T cell receptor beta chains from one sample sequenced in a study of neurological immune-mediated disorders. TCRdb reanalysed the 5' RACE reads using MiXCR and keeps one entry per CDR3 protein. This sample has about 31,000 distinct CDR3 sequences, with about 3.8% found just once. The sequenced material came from CD4+ T cells from blood. These receptor sequences come from a woman in her thirties or forties in good health.

The sample holds many counts of this clonotype. The chain couples TRBV5-1 to TRBJ1-1; 7 bases agree with TRBD1. The germline gives CDR1 SGHRS, CDR2 YFSETQ. Trimming took 2 bases from V and 2 from J; bases not matched to a gene: 6. The CDR3 contains 15 residues. Here the CDR3 reads CASSFSDRVNTEAFF. In DNA form, the CDR3 reads TGCGCCAGCAGCTTTTCCGACAGGGTTAACACTGAAGCTTTCTTT.

This clonotype was seen ten or more times. V gene TRBV5-1 combines with J gene TRBJ1-6; 7 bases fit TRBD1. The junction had 10 bases not matched to a gene; V was cut back by 0 bases and J by 10 bases. Germline lookup yields CDR1 SGHRS and CDR2 YFSETQ. This CDR3 region has 16 residues. The CDR3 DNA sequence: TGCGCCAGCAGCTTGGCCGGACAGGCCCATGGGTCACCCCTCCACTTT. This encodes CASSLAGQAHGSPLHF.

This clonotype was observed many times. The V and J genes are TRBV27 and TRBJ2-4; TRBD1 matches 8 bases. The CDR3 is 11 residues long. Germline CDR1 and CDR2: MNHEY and SMNVEV (reference sequence). V was pared by 8 bases and J by 8 bases, with 2 bases of the junction left unmatched. This chain's CDR3 is CASRQGYIQYF. CDR3 DNA: TGTGCCAGCCGACAGGGGTACATTCAGTACTTC.

This clonotype appeared many times. V gene TRBV5-5 combines with J gene TRBJ1-3; 7 nucleotides match TRBD1. The germline V gene has CDR1 SGHKS and CDR2 YYEKEE (reference sequence). CDR3 length equals 14 residues. J was trimmed by 0 bases and V by 7 bases; bases with no gene match: 4. The CDR3 spells CASQQGPSGNTIYF. CDR3 DNA sequence: TGTGCCAGCCAACAGGGGCCCTCTGGAAACACCATATATTTT. The complete variable domain, with remaining parts taken from reference TRBV5-5 and TRBJ1-3, reads DAGVTQSPTHLIKTRGQQVTLRCSPISGHKSVSWYQQVLGQGPQFIFQYYEKEERGRGNFPDRFSARQFPNYSSELNVNALLLGDSALYLCASQQGPSGNTIYFGEGSWLTVV.

This clonotype was observed at least ten times. No conserved phenylalanine or tryptophan ends this CDR3, so it is likely a read error. The chain combines TRBV15 with TRBJ1-6; D remains unclear. V gave up 3 bases and J gave up 12 bases, with 12 bases separating them. The CDR3 consists of 13 residues. CDR1 is LNHNV, CDR2 YYDKDF, per germline (reference sequence). For the CDR3, the DNA is TGTGCCACCAGCAGTTCGCCCAACGGACCCCTCCACCTT. Protein sequence: CATSSSPNGPLHL.

This clonotype was found many times. V gene TRBV12-3 or TRBV12-4 combines with J gene TRBJ2-1; 12 bases align to TRBD1. With 4 bases clipped from V and 9 bases from J, the junction kept 7 bases outside the gene matches. This CDR3 region has 15 residues. CDR3: CASSWDRGPFTEQFF. The DNA for the CDR3 is TGTGCCAGCAGTTGGGACAGGGGGCCTTTTACTGAGCAGTTCTTC.

This clonotype was counted many times. The chain links TRBV5-1 to TRBJ2-1; D remains unclear. V gave up 0 bases and J gave up 8 bases, with 9 bases separating them. Germline V lookup: CDR1 SGHRS, CDR2 YFSETQ. The CDR3 sequence is 13 residues long. This CDR3 is CASSLATHDEQFF. Written as DNA, the CDR3 is TGCGCCAGCAGCTTGGCCACCCACGATGAGCAGTTCTTC.

This clonotype was seen repeatedly, ten times or more. The chain employs TRBV20-1 and TRBJ2-2; 9 positions agree with TRBD1. This CDR3 contains 15 residues. The V gene end was trimmed by 3 bases and the J gene end by 7 bases; junction bases not matched to a gene: 9. Germline V gene sequence: CDR1 DFQATT, CDR2 SNEGSKA (reference sequence). The CDR3 DNA sequence: TGCAGTGCTAGTGACGGACAGGGGAAGAGCGGGGAGCTGTTTTTT. Residues: CSASDGQGKSGELFF.

This clonotype has at least ten counts. The genes are TRBV28 and TRBJ2-7; maybe TRBD2 (6 bases). CDR3 size: 15 residues. Between the trimmed V and J ends, which lost 5 bases and 0 bases, there was a span of 14 bases. CDR1 and CDR2 from the germline V gene are MDHEN and SYDVKM. CDR3 residues: CASSPNSGSSYEQYF. DNA of the CDR3: TGTGCCAGCAGTCCCAATAGCGGATCCTCCTACGAGCAGTACTTC.

This clonotype was seen repeatedly, ten times or more. The chain has TRBV28 and TRBJ2-2; TRBD1 matches 8 bases. Germline V gene sequence: CDR1 MDHEN, CDR2 SYDVKM. CDR3 size: 13 residues. Trimming cost V 5 bases and J 11 bases; bases outside gene matches: 7. This chain's CDR3 is CASSLPQGVELFF. CDR3 coding DNA: TGTGCCAGCAGTCTCCCACAGGGGGTCGAGCTGTTTTTT. Together with reference TRBV28 and TRBJ2-2, the CDR3 gives the full variable domain: DVKVTQSSRYLVKRTGEKVFLECVQDMDHENMFWYRQDPGLGLRLIYFSYDVKMKEKGDIPEGYSVSREKKERFSLILESASTNQTSMYLCASSLPQGVELFFGEGSRLTVL.

This clonotype was observed at least ten times. The chain is built from TRBV10-3 and TRBJ1-5; the match to TRBD1 covers 7 bases. Germline CDR1 and CDR2: ENHRY and SYGVKD. With V trimmed by 3 bases and J by 4 bases, 9 bases remained unmatched. The CDR3 consists of 16 residues. The CDR3 DNA follows: TGTGCCATCAGTGACGGAGGCAGGGGGTTAAATCAGCCCCAGCATTTT. It translates to CAISDGGRGLNQPQHF.

This clonotype was recorded many times. The chain employs TRBV20-1 and TRBJ1-5, with 7 bases fitting TRBD1. Germline values: CDR1 DFQATT, CDR2 SNEGSKA (reference sequence). This CDR3 contains 14 residues. V gave up 5 bases and J gave up 0 bases; unmatched junction bases: 4. CDR3 amino acids: CSARDRNSNQPQHF. The CDR3, as DNA: TGCAGTGCTCGGGACAGAAATAGCAATCAGCCCCAGCATTTT.

This clonotype was counted ten times or more. V is TRBV5-1 and J is TRBJ1-5; D is perhaps TRBD1 (5 bases). Germline CDR1 reads SGHRS; CDR2 reads YFSETQ. The V and J ends lost 0 bases and 8 bases respectively, with 12 bases between them. The CDR3 runs 14 residues. The CDR3 DNA is TGCGCCAGCAGCTTGGTGGTAGGGACTGAGCCCCAGCATTTT. It translates to CASSLVVGTEPQHF.

In its sample, this clonotype was seen many times. The chain employs TRBV28 and TRBJ2-5; 7 bases are a match to TRBD1. V lost 3 bases, J lost 4 bases, and 8 bases stayed unmatched. The CDR3 is 15 amino acids. Looked up from germline, CDR1 is MDHEN and CDR2 is SYDVKM. CDR3: CASSLTGIRGETQYF. CDR3 in DNA: TGTGCCAGCAGTTTGACAGGGATTAGGGGAGAGACCCAGTACTTC. Variable domain in full (rest from reference TRBV28 and TRBJ2-5): DVKVTQSSRYLVKRTGEKVFLECVQDMDHENMFWYRQDPGLGLRLIYFSYDVKMKEKGDIPEGYSVSREKKERFSLILESASTNQTSMYLCASSLTGIRGETQYFGPGTRLLVL.

This clonotype has at least ten counts. The V and J genes are TRBV5-1 and TRBJ1-2; no firm D call. The CDR3 runs to 12 residues. V lost 4 bases to trimming and J lost 5 bases, with 9 bases between them. Per germline, CDR1 SGHRS and CDR2 YFSETQ. In nucleotides, the CDR3 is TGCGCCAGCAGCACTGGCTTGTATGGCTACACCTTC. Amino acid sequence: CASSTGLYGYTF.

This clonotype was seen repeatedly, ten times or more. The genes are TRBV20-1 and TRBJ2-1, with 16 nucleotides matching TRBD2. With V trimmed by 4 bases and J by 0 bases, 9 bases remained unmatched. The germline gives CDR1 DFQATT, CDR2 SNEGSKA (reference sequence). The CDR3 is made up of 19 amino acids. CDR3: CSATNPGLAGGSSYNEQFF. In DNA form, the CDR3 reads TGCAGTGCTACTAACCCGGGACTAGCGGGGGGGAGCTCCTACAATGAGCAGTTCTTC.

This clonotype was recorded many times. CDR3 loop: CASSLVAAQGIGSSYEQYF. The CDR3 region has the DNA TGTGCCAGCAGCTTAGTTGCGGCACAGGGCATCGGGAGCTCCTACGAGCAGTACTTC. V and J are TRBV7-8 and TRBJ2-7; D is perhaps TRBD1 or TRBD2 (6 bases each). The V and J ends lost 1 base and 0 bases respectively, with 22 bases between them. The CDR3 is made up of 19 amino acids. Germline V lookup: CDR1 SGHVS, CDR2 FQNEAQ.

At least ten counts were recorded for this clonotype. In DNA form, the CDR3 reads TGCAGTGCTAGAGATTGGCAGGTTTCGAACACAGATACGCAGTATTTT. Translation gives CSARDWQVSNTDTQYF. V usage is TRBV20-1 and J usage is TRBJ2-3; unclear D gene. The CDR3 consists of 16 residues. Germline V gene sequence: CDR1 DFQATT, CDR2 SNEGSKA (reference sequence). Trimming left V 0 bases short and J 2 bases short, with 15 bases between.

In this sample, this clonotype turned up many times. The chain has TRBV20-1 and TRBJ2-7; D might be TRBD1 or TRBD2, each matching 6 bases. Trimming pared 0 bases from V and 7 bases from J, leaving 13 bases between. Germline V CDR1 and CDR2: DFQATT, SNEGSKA (reference sequence). This CDR3 is built from 13 residues. CDR3 DNA sequence: TGCAGTGCTAGAGAAGGGGGGCGGTGGGAGCAGTACTTC. Translating gives CSAREGGRWEQYF.

At least ten counts were recorded for this clonotype. The chain is built from TRBV7-9 and TRBJ2-1, with D uncertain. The length of the CDR3 is 14 residues. V lost 8 bases, J lost 1 base, and 12 bases lay in between. CDR1 is SEHNR, CDR2 FQNEAQ, per germline (reference sequence). CDR3 region: CASVGQASYNEQFF. Written as DNA, the CDR3 is TGTGCCAGCGTTGGGCAGGCATCCTACAATGAGCAGTTCTTC.

This clonotype was detected ten times or more. This chain connects TRBV3-1 to TRBJ2-3; perhaps TRBD2 as D (6 bases). The germline gives CDR1 LGHDT, CDR2 YNNKEL (reference sequence). The CDR3 is 16 amino acids. V shed 11 bases and J shed 0 bases, with 21 bases lying between them. CDR3 in DNA: TGTGCCCCCGGGACTTTCTCTTTTACTAGCACAGATACGCAGTATTTT. Its protein is CAPGTFSFTSTDTQYF.

The sample holds many counts of this clonotype. V usage is TRBV20-1 and J usage is TRBJ2-3; 13 bases fit TRBD2. The CDR3 sequence is 15 residues long. Looked up from germline, CDR1 is DFQATT and CDR2 is SNEGSKA (reference sequence). J gave up 5 bases and V 5 bases, and 7 bases lay outside the gene matches. The CDR3 region is CSALGLAGDQDTQYF. CDR3 in DNA: TGCAGTGCTTTAGGACTAGCGGGAGATCAAGATACGCAGTATTTT.

This clonotype has ten or more counts. One end of the junction fails to match germline, which may point to a read error. The chain couples TRBV12-3 or TRBV12-4 to TRBJ2-1; 9 nucleotides agree with TRBD2. This CDR3 comprises 15 residues. The CDR3 DNA reads TGTGCCAGCCGTTTAGCGGGAGTGGTGGGCAATGAGCAGTTCTTC. Translation gives CASRLAGVVGNEQFF.

In this sample, this clonotype turned up many times. The rearrangement joins TRBV28 to TRBJ2-3; 7 bases map to TRBD1. V lost 8 bases to trimming and J lost 0 bases; unmatched junction nucleotides: 8. CDR1 is MDHEN, CDR2 SYDVKM, per germline. The CDR3 consists of 15 residues. CDR3 nucleotide sequence: TGTGCCAGCGGCATAGACAGGGTCAGCACAGATACGCAGTATTTT. This gives the protein CASGIDRVSTDTQYF.

This clonotype has at least ten counts. The V call is TRBV4-1, the J call TRBJ2-1, with 8 bases that match TRBD2. J was trimmed by 2 bases and V by 4 bases; bases with no gene match: 7. The CDR3 runs to 16 residues. CDR1 and CDR2 from the germline V gene are MGHRA and YSYEKL. CDR3 coding DNA: TGCGCCAGCAGCCGAGGTAGCGGGATCGCCTACAATGAGCAGTTCTTC. It yields the protein CASSRGSGIAYNEQFF.

This clonotype was found many times. The gene calls are TRBV5-1 and TRBJ2-5; D possibly uses TRBD1 or TRBD2 (5 bases each). The germline gives CDR1 SGHRS, CDR2 YFSETQ. Trimming pared 3 bases from V and 4 bases from J, leaving 10 bases between. The CDR3 loop spans 13 amino acids. DNA of the CDR3: TGCGCCAGCAGCTCCGGGGCAAGAGAGACCCAGTACTTC. Amino acids: CASSSGARETQYF.

The V and J genes are TRBV20-1 and TRBJ1-6, with a tentative D call TRBD1 (5 bases). The V and J ends lost 7 bases and 0 bases respectively, with 13 bases between them. The length of the CDR3 is 15 residues. Per germline, CDR1 DFQATT and CDR2 SNEGSKA (reference sequence). The CDR3 reads CSVGRGSSYNSPLHF. The CDR3 bases are TGCAGTGTGGGGCGAGGGAGCTCCTATAATTCACCCCTCCACTTT.

The gene calls are TRBV28 and TRBJ2-2, with 11 bases lining up with TRBD1. The ends lost 3 bases at V and 6 bases at J; junction bases unmatched: 3. CDR1 is MDHEN, CDR2 SYDVKM, per germline. The CDR3 has 15 residues. For the CDR3, the DNA is TGTGCCAGCAGTTTGCGGGACAGGGGGTCCGGGGAGCTGTTTTTT. Its protein is CASSLRDRGSGELFF.